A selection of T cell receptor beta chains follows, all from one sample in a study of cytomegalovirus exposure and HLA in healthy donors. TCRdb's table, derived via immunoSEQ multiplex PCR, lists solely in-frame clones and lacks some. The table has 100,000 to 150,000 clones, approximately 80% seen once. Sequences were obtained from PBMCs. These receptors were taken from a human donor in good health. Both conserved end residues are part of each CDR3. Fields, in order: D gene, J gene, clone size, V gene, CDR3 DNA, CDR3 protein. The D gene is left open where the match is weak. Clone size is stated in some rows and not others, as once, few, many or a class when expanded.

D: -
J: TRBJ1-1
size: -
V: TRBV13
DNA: TGTGCCAGCAGCTCCCGAGGAATGAACACTGAAGCTTTCTTT
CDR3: CASSSRGMNTEAFF

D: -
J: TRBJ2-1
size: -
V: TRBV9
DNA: TGTGCCAGCAGCGCGTTTCCCCGTGACAGGAGCTCCTACAATGAGCAGTTCTTC
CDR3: CASSAFPRDRSSYNEQFF

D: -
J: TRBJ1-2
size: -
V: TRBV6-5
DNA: TGTGCCAGCAGTTTGGACAGCTATGGCTACACCTTC
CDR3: CASSLDSYGYTF

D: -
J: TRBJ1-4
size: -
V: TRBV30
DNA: TGTGCCTGGAGTGTATGGGGGGGGGCTGAAAAACTGTTTTTT
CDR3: CAWSVWGGAEKLFF

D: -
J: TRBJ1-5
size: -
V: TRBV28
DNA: TGTGCCAGCAGATGGCCGCGGGGGAGGGGCGGACAGCCCCAGCATTTT
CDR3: CASRWPRGRGGQPQHF

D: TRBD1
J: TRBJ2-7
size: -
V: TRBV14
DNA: TGTGCCAGCAGTAGGGGGCTAAAGTACGAGCAGTACTTC
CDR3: CASSRGLKYEQYF

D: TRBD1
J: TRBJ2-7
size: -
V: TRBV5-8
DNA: TGTGCCAGACCCGGGACAGGGGGGCCGGCGTACGAGCAGTACTTC
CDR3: CARPGTGGPAYEQYF

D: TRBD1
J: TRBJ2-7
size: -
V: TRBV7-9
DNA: TGTGCCAGCAGCATGCGCCGGGACAGCACCTACGAGCAGTACTTC
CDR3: CASSMRRDSTYEQYF

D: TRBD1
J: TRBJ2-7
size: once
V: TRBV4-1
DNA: TGCGCCAGCAGCCAAGTAGGCGGACAGGGGGCAGGCGAGCAGTACTTC
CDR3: CASSQVGGQGAGEQYF

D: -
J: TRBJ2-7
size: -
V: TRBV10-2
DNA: TGCGCCAGCAGAAGTGGGAGCTACGAGCAGTACTTC
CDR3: CASRSGSYEQYF

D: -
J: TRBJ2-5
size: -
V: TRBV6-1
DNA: TGTGCCAGCAGTGAAGCCTTTTTTGAGACCCAGTACTTC
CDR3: CASSEAFFETQYF

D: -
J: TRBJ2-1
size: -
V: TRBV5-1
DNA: TGCGCCAGCAGCTTAATAGACCACAGCAATGAGCAGTTCTTC
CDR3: CASSLIDHSNEQFF

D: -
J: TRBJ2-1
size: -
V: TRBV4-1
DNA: TGCGCCAGCAGCCGAGGAGGTAACGAATACAATGAGCAGTTCTTC
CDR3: CASSRGGNEYNEQFF

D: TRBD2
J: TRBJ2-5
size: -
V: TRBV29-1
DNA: TGCAGCGTTGAAGGACAAGCGGGAGTACGGCGGGAGACCCAGTACTTC
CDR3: CSVEGQAGVRRETQYF

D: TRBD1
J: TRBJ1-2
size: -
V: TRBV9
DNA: TGTGCCAGCAGCCCACAGGGGGGGTTCAGATATGGCTACACCTTC
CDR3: CASSPQGGFRYGYTF

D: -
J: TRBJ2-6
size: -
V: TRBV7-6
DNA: TGTGCCACACAGAGCTCTGGGGCCAACGTCCTGACTTTC
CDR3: CATQSSGANVLTF

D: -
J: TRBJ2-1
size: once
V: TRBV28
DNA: TGTGCCAGCAGTCTTGTTCCCGCGAGCTCCTACAATGAGCAGTTCTTC
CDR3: CASSLVPASSYNEQFF

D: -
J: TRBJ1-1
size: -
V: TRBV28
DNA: TGTGCCAGCAGTCTGAGGGGGGGCTGGACTGAAGCTTTCTTT
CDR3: CASSLRGGWTEAFF

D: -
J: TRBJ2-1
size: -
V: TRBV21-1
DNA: TGTGCCAGCAGCAATCATGAAGAGCCGCCTTTGAGAGAGCAGTTCTTC
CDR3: CASSNHEEPPLREQFF

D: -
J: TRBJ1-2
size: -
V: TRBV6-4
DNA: TGTGCCAGCAGTGGAGGTTATGGCTACACCTTC
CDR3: CASSGGYGYTF

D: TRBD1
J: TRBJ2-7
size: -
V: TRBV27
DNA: TGTGCCAGCAGTTTAAGGGAGACCGGGACAGGCTCATACGAGCAGTACTTC
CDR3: CASSLRETGTGSYEQYF

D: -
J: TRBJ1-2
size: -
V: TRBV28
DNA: TGTGCCAGCAGCTGGGGAGAGGGTAGGGGCTACACCTTC
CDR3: CASSWGEGRGYTF

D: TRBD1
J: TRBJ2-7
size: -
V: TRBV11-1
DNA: TGTGCCAGCAGCTTCGGGACAGGGGATCTCTACGAGCAGTACTTC
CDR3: CASSFGTGDLYEQYF

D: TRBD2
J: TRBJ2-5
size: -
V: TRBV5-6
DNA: TGTGCCAGCAGCACGAAGGGAGTAGCGGGAGGGGAGGAGACCCAGTACTTC
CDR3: CASSTKGVAGGEETQYF

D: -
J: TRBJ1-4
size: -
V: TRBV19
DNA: TGTGCCAGTAAAAGGGAGTCAACTAATGAAAAACTGTTTTTT
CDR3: CASKRESTNEKLFF

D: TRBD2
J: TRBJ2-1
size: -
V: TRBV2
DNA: TGTGCCAGCAGTGAACAGGGACTAGCGGTTAATGAGCAGTTCTTC
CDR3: CASSEQGLAVNEQFF

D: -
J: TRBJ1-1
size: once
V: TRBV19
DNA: TGTGCCAGTAGTATCTATGACAGGACTGAAGCTTTCTTT
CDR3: CASSIYDRTEAFF

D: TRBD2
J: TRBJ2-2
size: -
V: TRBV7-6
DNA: TGTGCCAGCAGCTTGCGACTAGCGGGAGATTTTACCGGGGAGCTGTTTTTT
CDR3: CASSLRLAGDFTGELFF

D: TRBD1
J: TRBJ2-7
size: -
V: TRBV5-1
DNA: TGCGCCAGCAGCTTGGTCCCCGACAGGGGTTCTCGGTACTTC
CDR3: CASSLVPDRGSRYF

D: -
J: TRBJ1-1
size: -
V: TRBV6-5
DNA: TGTGCCAGCAGCCCCGGGGGGTACACTGAAGCTTTCTTT
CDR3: CASSPGGYTEAFF

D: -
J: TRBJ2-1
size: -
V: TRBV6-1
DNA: TGTGCCAGCAGTGCCACTAGGGACTTCGGTGAGCAGTTCTTC
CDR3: CASSATRDFGEQFF

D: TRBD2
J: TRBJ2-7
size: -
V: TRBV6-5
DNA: TGTGCCAGCAGTTGGACTAGCGGATCCTACGAGCAGTACTTC
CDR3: CASSWTSGSYEQYF

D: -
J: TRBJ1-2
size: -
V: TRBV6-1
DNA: TGTGCCAGCATCCAGACAGCTAACTATGGCTACACCTTC
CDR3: CASIQTANYGYTF

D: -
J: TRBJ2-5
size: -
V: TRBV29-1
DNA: TGCAGCGCTGGACGGGGAAACCAAGAGACCCAGTACTTC
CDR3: CSAGRGNQETQYF

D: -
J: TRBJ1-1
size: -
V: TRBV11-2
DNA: TGTGCCAGCAGCTTTACTCCCCCAGGTACTGAAGCTTTCTTT
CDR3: CASSFTPPGTEAFF

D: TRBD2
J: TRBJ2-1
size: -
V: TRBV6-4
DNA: TGTGCCAGCAGTGTGACTAGCGGGTACAATGAGCAGTTCTTC
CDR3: CASSVTSGYNEQFF

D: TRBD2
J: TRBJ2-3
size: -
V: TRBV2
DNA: TGTGCCAGCAGGCGGGTAGCGGGAGGCACAGATACGCAGTATTTT
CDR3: CASRRVAGGTDTQYF

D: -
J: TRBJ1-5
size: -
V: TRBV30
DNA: TGTGCCTGGAGTGTACGGGGAAATCAGCCCCAGCATTTT
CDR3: CAWSVRGNQPQHF